Shown below are 11 T cell receptor beta chains from a single sample sequenced in a study of blood T cell repertoires in COVID-19. Profiled with immunoSEQ multiplex PCR; TCRdb holds only in-frame clones, not every one. The sample shows 110,000 to 150,000 clones, roughly 80% of them seen only once. Material: peripheral blood. Receptors were obtained from a woman between 65 and 79 years old with COVID-19, enrolled during active disease.

This rearrangement joins TRBV21-1 to TRBJ2-2; the table's D call, TRBD2, has no DNA check behind it. TRBV21-1 is described as a pseudogene. This CDR3 comprises 15 residues. DNA for the CDR3: TGTGCCAGCAGCAAACTCCGGGGAGGCACCGGGGAGCTGTTTTTT. Protein: CASSKLRGGTGELFF.

The chain employs TRBV2 and TRBJ2-7, with 12 bases lining up with TRBD1. Germline V gene lookup returns CDR1 SNHLY and CDR2 FYNNEI. The CDR3 spans 15 residues. The trim removed 6 bases at V and 3 bases at J, leaving 6 bases unmatched. The CDR3 region has the DNA TGTGCCAGCAGGGCCGGGACAGGGGGCATCTACGAGCAGTACTTC. Protein sequence: CASRAGTGGIYEQYF.

The chain links TRBV29-1 to TRBJ1-1; 10 positions match TRBD1. Germline V CDR1 and CDR2: SQVTM, ANQGSEA. CDR3 length equals 15 residues. V shed 7 bases and J 5 bases; nucleotides not matched to a gene: 13. The CDR3 DNA reads as TGCAGCGCATCGACAGGGGGCTGGGGAAAAACTGAAGCTTTCTTT. Its translation: CSASTGGWGKTEAFF.

J is TRBJ2-5 and V is TRBV20-1; D is possibly TRBD2 (6 bases). CDR1 and CDR2 from the germline V gene are DFQATT and SNEGSKA (reference sequence). V lost 3 bases and J lost 2, with 13 bases in between. This CDR3 comprises 14 residues. The CDR3 region has the DNA TGCAGTGCTAGTCTTGGGGACTTTCAAGAGACCCAGTACTTC. Residues: CSASLGDFQETQYF.

V and J are TRBV7-9 and TRBJ1-2; 7 bases align to TRBD1. CDR1 is SEHNR, CDR2 FQNEAQ, per germline (reference sequence). The trim removed 4 bases at V and 7 bases at J, leaving 12 bases unmatched. The CDR3 runs 15 residues. CDR3 in DNA: TGTGCCAGCAGCTCCGCGGGACAGTTGATGGGTGGCTACACCTTC. This gives the protein CASSSAGQLMGGYTF.

The rearrangement uses TRBV4-1 and TRBJ1-2, with a tentative D call TRBD1 (5 bases). The CDR3 has 13 residues. V shed 1 base and J shed 4 bases, with 7 bases lying between them. Germline lookup yields CDR1 MGHRA and CDR2 YSYEKL. This CDR3 is CASSQVTVYGYTF. The CDR3 DNA follows: TGCGCCAGCAGCCAAGTGACAGTCTATGGCTACACCTTC.

V and J are TRBV7-9 and TRBJ2-7; possible D gene TRBD1, 6 bases. CDR3 length: 14 residues. Trimming left V 5 bases short and J 0 bases short, with 11 bases between. Germline CDR1 SEHNR, CDR2 FQNEAQ (reference sequence). The DNA for the CDR3 is TGTGCCAGCAGCCGACAGGAGCTCTCCTACGAGCAGTACTTC. This gives the protein CASSRQELSYEQYF.

The V gene is TRBV6-6, the J gene TRBJ2-7, with 11 bases lining up with TRBD1. Germline V gives CDR1 MNHNY, CDR2 SVGAGI (reference sequence). The CDR3 extends over 16 amino acids. V lost 3 bases and J lost 3; bases outside the gene matches: 7. The CDR3 loop is CASSYSLGTGGYEQYF. The CDR3 region has the DNA TGTGCCAGCAGTTATTCCCTGGGGACAGGGGGCTACGAGCAGTACTTC.

The rearrangement uses TRBV29-1 and TRBJ2-3, with 9 bases matching TRBD2. With 4 bases clipped from V and 2 bases from J, the junction kept 10 bases outside the gene matches. The CDR3 spans 16 residues. Germline CDR1 is SQVTM and CDR2 is ANQGSEA. CDR3 DNA: TGCAGCGTTGCCGGCTTGCGGGGGGGCTCCACAGATACGCAGTATTTT. It specifies CSVAGLRGGSTDTQYF.

The chain recombines TRBV19 with TRBJ2-7, with 7 bases fitting TRBD1. The V segment lost 3 bases and the J segment 0 bases; nucleotides outside the gene matches: 5. The CDR3 sequence is 15 residues long. Germline CDR1 reads LNHDA; CDR2 reads SQIVND (reference sequence). This CDR3 reads CASSIQTGTSYEQYF. The CDR3 DNA sequence: TGTGCCAGTAGTATCCAGACAGGGACCTCCTACGAGCAGTACTTC.

CDR3: CAWSVSWRGNQPQHF. The CDR3 DNA reads as TGTGCCTGGAGTGTATCTTGGCGGGGAAATCAGCCCCAGCATTTT. This sequence joins TRBV30 and TRBJ1-5; unclear D gene. This CDR3 has 15 amino acids. Germline CDR1 and CDR2: GTSNPN and SVGIG (reference sequence). The V gene lost 0 bases and the J gene lost 4 bases, with 13 bases spanning the gap. The whole variable domain, filled in from reference TRBV30 and TRBJ1-5, reads SQTIHQWPATLVQPVGSPLSLECTVEGTSNPNLYWYRQAAGRGLQLLFYSVGIGQISSEVPQNLSASRPQDRQFILSSKKLLLSDSGFYLCAWSVSWRGNQPQHFGDGTRLSIL.